A single sample gave rise to the 21 T cell receptor beta chains below, sequenced in a study of cytomegalovirus exposure and HLA in healthy donors. PCR involved 60 Vbeta and 13 Jbeta primers. Profiling relied on immunoSEQ multiplex PCR, and the TCRdb table lists in-frame clones only, not all of them. The record lists some 150,000 clones, of which the ten most abundant hold around 0.8%. Sequencing used PBMCs. These receptors all stem from a woman under 30 in good health and CMV-seropositive.

This rearrangement joins TRBV4-3 to TRBJ2-3, with TRBD2 matching over 10 bases. Germline V gene data show CDR1 as LGHNA and CDR2 as YSLEER. This CDR3 has 15 residues. V shed 3 bases and J 6 bases; nucleotides not matched to a gene: 6. The CDR3 here is CASSQRTSGYDTQYF. DNA for the CDR3: TGCGCCAGCAGCCAGCGGACTAGCGGATATGATACGCAGTATTTT.

The chain joins TRBV7-9 to TRBJ1-6; D is uncertain. The CDR3 length is 15 residues. Per germline, CDR1 SEHNR and CDR2 FQNEAQ (reference sequence). Trimming shortened V by 3 bases and J by 3 bases, and 9 bases separated the two germline ends. The CDR3 is CASSFQGGYNSPLHF. CDR3 nucleotide sequence: TGTGCCAGCAGCTTCCAAGGAGGCTATAATTCACCCCTCCACTTT.

The rearrangement links TRBV6-1 to TRBJ1-1; D is unclear. Germline V lookup: CDR1 MNHNS, CDR2 SASEGT. V dropped 6 bases and J dropped 3 bases, with 14 bases sitting between them. The CDR3 has 14 residues. CDR3 region: CASSPTPKDTEAFF. CDR3 DNA: TGTGCCAGCAGCCCGACACCTAAGGACACTGAAGCTTTCTTT.

The V and J genes are TRBV5-6 and TRBJ1-6, with D possibly matching TRBD1 (6 bases). V lost 0 bases, J lost 8 bases, and 12 bases lay in between. The germline V gene encodes CDR1 SGHDT and CDR2 YYEEEE. CDR3 length equals 15 residues. CDR3 nucleotide sequence: TGTGCCAGCAGCTTGGTCCGGGACACGCATTCACCCCTCCACTTT. Protein sequence: CASSLVRDTHSPLHF.

The chain combines TRBV30 with TRBJ1-6; tentatively, D is TRBD1 (6 bases). This CDR3 has 19 amino acids. V was pared by 1 base and J by 0 bases, with 19 bases between. The V gene's germline CDR1 is GTSNPN and CDR2 SVGIG (reference sequence). The DNA of the CDR3 is TGTGCCTGGAGTGGTTGGCGGACCAGGGGCCCCTCCTATAATTCACCCCTCCACTTT. Translated: CAWSGWRTRGPSYNSPLHF.

The rearrangement links TRBV19 to TRBJ1-2; D not resolved. Trimming pared 0 bases from V and 2 bases from J, leaving 7 bases between. Germline-derived CDR1 and CDR2 are LNHDA and SQIVND (reference sequence). There are 14 residues in the CDR3. CDR3 coding DNA: TGTGCCAGTAGTATAGATTGGGCGAACTATGGCTACACCTTC. This encodes CASSIDWANYGYTF.

The chain couples TRBV9 to TRBJ2-3; 7 nucleotides line up with TRBD2. The CDR3 runs to 16 residues. The germline V gene encodes CDR1 SGDLS and CDR2 YYNGEE. J lost 3 bases, V lost 0 bases, and 7 bases had no gene match. The CDR3 DNA sequence: TGTGCCAGCAGCGTAGGGAAGCGGGGCATTACAGATACGCAGTATTTT. Translating gives CASSVGKRGITDTQYF.

The chain recombines TRBV30 with TRBJ2-5; D remains unclear. V lost 1 base, J lost 2 bases, and 5 bases lay in between. Germline CDR1 is GTSNPN and CDR2 is SVGIG (reference sequence). The CDR3 runs 12 residues. The CDR3 is CAWSGQQETQYF. The CDR3 DNA reads TGTGCCTGGAGTGGTCAGCAAGAGACCCAGTACTTC.

J is TRBJ1-1 and V is TRBV7-2; 9 nucleotides match TRBD1. After removal of 2 bases from V and 1 base from J, the junction contained 11 bases not matched to a gene. The CDR3 runs 18 residues. In germline, CDR1 is SGHTA, CDR2 FQGNSA. CDR3 residues: CASSLLTRGTGRNTEAFF. The DNA for the CDR3 is TGTGCCAGCAGCTTATTAACGAGAGGGACAGGGCGGAACACTGAAGCTTTCTTT.

The chain is built from TRBV30 and TRBJ2-5, with D unclear. Per germline, CDR1 GTSNPN and CDR2 SVGIG (reference sequence). V dropped 1 base and J dropped 4 bases, with 10 bases sitting between them. CDR3 length: 13 amino acids. DNA for the CDR3: TGTGCCTGGAGTGGCCAGGTGAGAGAGACCCAGTACTTC. Translated: CAWSGQVRETQYF.

V gene TRBV2 combines with J gene TRBJ2-2; D call uncertain. CDR1 is SNHLY, CDR2 FYNNEI, per germline. The length of the CDR3 is 15 residues. V was shortened by 11 bases and J by 5 bases, with 21 bases between the two germline ends. CDR3 in amino acids: CACRPLALRTGELFF. The CDR3 nucleotides read TGTGCCTGTCGCCCCTTGGCGCTCAGGACCGGGGAGCTGTTTTTT.

The genes are TRBV4-1 and TRBJ2-3; tentative D call: TRBD1 (5 bases). Per germline, CDR1 MGHRA and CDR2 YSYEKL. V was trimmed by 0 bases and J by 6 bases, leaving 13 bases between them. The CDR3 is made up of 15 amino acids. This CDR3 reads CASSQEVRARDTQYF. The CDR3 DNA reads as TGCGCCAGCAGCCAAGAAGTCAGGGCAAGGGATACGCAGTATTTT.

This chain links TRBV5-8 with TRBJ2-5; 11 nucleotides align to TRBD2. The J call may not be correct, given that the DNA end is closer to TRBJ2-7. CDR1 and CDR2 from the germline V gene are SGHTS and YDEGEE. CDR3 size: 18 residues. CDR3 region: CASSWGASGGRSSYEQYF. The CDR3 DNA follows: TGTGCCAGCAGCTGGGGGGCTAGCGGGGGGAGGAGCTCCTACGAGCAGTACTTC.

The chain employs TRBV6-5 and TRBJ1-5; possibly TRBD1 for D (5 bases). The ends were cut back, 5 bases at V and 7 bases at J, with 12 bases in the middle. There are 13 residues in the CDR3. Germline-derived CDR1 and CDR2 are MNHEY and SVGAGI. In nucleotides, the CDR3 is TGTGCCAGCAGTACTCAGGGTCGGCAGCCCCAGCATTTT. Its translation is CASSTQGRQPQHF.

The chain combines TRBV4-2 with TRBJ2-5; 8 bases agree with TRBD1. The CDR3 sequence is 15 residues long. J lost 4 bases, V lost 3 bases, and 7 bases had no gene match. Germline V gives CDR1 LGHNA, CDR2 YNFKEQ. Here the CDR3 DNA reads TGTGCCAGCAGCCAGCCGGGGACAGGACCAGAGACCCAGTACTTC. It specifies CASSQPGTGPETQYF.

This chain links TRBV29-1 with TRBJ1-1; weak D call: TRBD1 (6 bases). The ends were cut back, 6 bases at V and 7 bases at J, with 21 bases in the middle. CDR1 is SQVTM, CDR2 ANQGSEA, per germline. The CDR3 spans 14 residues. Here the CDR3 DNA reads TGCAGCGTACCCCTGATACAGGGAATCGGTGAAGCTTTCTTT. Protein product: CSVPLIQGIGEAFF.

Worth noting for this clone: The junction does not match germline at one end; this may be a read error. The chain combines TRBV2 with TRBJ1-2; weak D call: TRBD1 (6 bases). This CDR3 contains 15 residues. Germline values: CDR1 SNHLY, CDR2 FYNNEI. CDR3 region: CAIMRGGLANFGYTF. CDR3 coding DNA: TGTGCCATCATGCGGGGGGGGCTAGCTAACTTTGGCTACACCTTC. The full variable domain, its missing parts supplied by reference TRBV2 and TRBJ1-2, is EPEVTQTPSHQVTQMGQEVILRCVPISNHLYFYWYRQILGQKVEFLVSFYNNEISEKSEIFDDQFSVERPDGSNFTLKIRSTKLEDSAMYFCAIMRGGLANFGYTFGSGTRLTVV.

The V and J genes are TRBV2 and TRBJ2-5; 13 nucleotides line up with TRBD2. The CDR3 spans 18 residues. The V gene's germline CDR1 is SNHLY and CDR2 FYNNEI. Unmatched junction bases numbered 9, after V lost 5 bases and J lost 0 bases. The CDR3 DNA is TGTGCCAGCAGTCCCGGGACTAGCGGGGACAAGTACCAAGAGACCCAGTACTTC. This gives the protein CASSPGTSGDKYQETQYF. Together with reference TRBV2 and TRBJ2-5, the CDR3 gives the full variable domain: EPEVTQTPSHQVTQMGQEVILRCVPISNHLYFYWYRQILGQKVEFLVSFYNNEISEKSEIFDDQFSVERPDGSNFTLKIRSTKLEDSAMYFCASSPGTSGDKYQETQYFGPGTRLLVL.

CDR3 loop: CASSLSPRGAPNYGYTF. The DNA of the CDR3 is TGCGCCAGCAGCCTCAGCCCCAGGGGAGCACCTAACTATGGCTACACCTTC. The V call is TRBV4-1, the J call TRBJ1-2; weak D call: TRBD1 (6 bases). The germline CDR1 and CDR2 sequences are MGHRA and YSYEKL. The CDR3 runs 17 residues. V was shortened by 4 bases and J by 0 bases, with 18 bases between the two germline ends.

The chain joins TRBV7-9 to TRBJ2-2, with TRBD2 as a possible D gene (5 bases). V was shortened by 2 bases and J by 7 bases, with 14 bases between the two germline ends. Per germline, CDR1 SEHNR and CDR2 FQNEAQ (reference sequence). The CDR3 sequence is 15 residues long. CDR3 nucleotide sequence: TGTGCCAGCAGCTTATACCGTGGCGCGGGCGGGGAGCTGTTTTTT. It yields the protein CASSLYRGAGGELFF. The full variable domain, with the rest looked up from reference TRBV7-9 and TRBJ2-2, is DTGVSQNPRHKITKRGQNVTFRCDPISEHNRLYWYRQTLGQGPEFLTYFQNEAQLEKSRLLSDRFSAERPKGSFSTLEIQRTEQGDSAMYLCASSLYRGAGGELFFGEGSRLTVL.

The gene calls are TRBV7-9 and TRBJ2-7, with D perhaps TRBD2 (5 bases). In germline, CDR1 is SEHNR, CDR2 FQNEAQ (reference sequence). The CDR3 runs to 17 residues. Trimming took off 5 bases at V and 6 bases at J, with 26 bases between the two ends. In nucleotides, the CDR3 is TGTGCCAGCAGCGACGTAGTAACTAACGGGGTATGGGTCGAGCAGTACTTC. Its protein product is CASSDVVTNGVWVEQYF.